The 24 T cell receptor beta chains reported below all come from one sample, sequenced in a study of blood T cell repertoires in COVID-19. Clones were read by immunoSEQ multiplex PCR, and TCRdb kept only the in-frame ones, dropping some. The sample yields 150,000 to 200,000 clones, about 79% seen once. Sequencing was done on a sample of peripheral blood. Source of these receptors: a woman in her 70s with acute or convalescent COVID-19.

The chain uses TRBV27 and TRBJ1-4; TRBD1 aligns across 10 bases. V shed 6 bases, J shed 9 bases, and the junction held 10 bases outside the gene matches. This CDR3 is built from 15 residues. The germline V gene encodes CDR1 MNHEY and CDR2 SMNVEV (reference sequence). The CDR3 sequence is CASRPGTGDLKKLFF. The CDR3 region has the DNA TGTGCCAGCAGGCCCGGGACAGGGGACCTGAAAAAACTGTTTTTT.

This chain joins TRBV19 and TRBJ1-3, with 7 bases aligning to TRBD1. The CDR3 totals 14 residues. The germline V gene has CDR1 LNHDA and CDR2 SQIVND (reference sequence). V was clipped by 6 bases and J by 1 base; unmatched bases: 3. The CDR3 DNA reads as TGTGCCAGTAGGACGACAGGGTCTGGAAACACCATATATTTT. Encoded protein: CASRTTGSGNTIYF. Full variable domain (outside the CDR3, taken from reference TRBV19 and TRBJ1-3): DGGITQSPKYLFRKEGQNVTLSCEQNLNHDAMYWYRQDPGQGLRLIYYSQIVNDFQKGDIAEGYSVSREKKESFPLTVTSAQKNPTAFYLCASRTTGSGNTIYFGEGSWLTVV.

This clone came up a few times. The chain uses TRBV10-2 and TRBJ2-3; TRBD2 agrees at 14 bases. Germline trimming cut 6 bases from V and 5 bases from J; bases unmatched to any gene: 4. This CDR3 region has 15 residues. The germline V gene has CDR1 WSHSY and CDR2 SAAADI. CDR3 bases: TGCGCCAGCAGCCCGACTAGCGGGAGGGGAGATACGCAGTATTTT. It specifies CASSPTSGRGDTQYF.

The gene calls are TRBV5-8 and TRBJ2-3; tentatively, D is TRBD1 (5 bases). In germline, CDR1 is SGHTS, CDR2 YDEGEE. V dropped 2 bases and J dropped 1 base, with 5 bases sitting between them. The CDR3 contains 13 residues. The CDR3 DNA reads TGTGCCAGCAGCTTAGGGGGCACAGATACGCAGTATTTT. Translated, it gives CASSLGGTDTQYF. The full variable domain, its missing parts supplied by reference TRBV5-8 and TRBJ2-3, is EAGVTQSPTHLIKTRGQQATLRCSPISGHTSVYWYQQALGLGLQFLLWYDEGEERNRGNFPPRFSGRQFPNYSSELNVNALELEDSALYLCASSLGGTDTQYFGPGTRLTVL.

The J gene is TRBJ2-1, the V gene TRBV2, with a tentative D call TRBD2 (5 bases). CDR1 is SNHLY and CDR2 is FYNNEI in the germline V gene. This CDR3 region has 13 residues. V lost 11 bases and J 2 bases, leaving 13 bases between the germline ends. This CDR3 reads CAGRLSAYNEQFF. The CDR3 nucleotides are TGTGCCGGAAGACTATCGGCCTACAATGAGCAGTTCTTC. The full variable domain, with the rest looked up from reference TRBV2 and TRBJ2-1, is EPEVTQTPSHQVTQMGQEVILRCVPISNHLYFYWYRQILGQKVEFLVSFYNNEISEKSEIFDDQFSVERPDGSNFTLKIRSTKLEDSAMYFCAGRLSAYNEQFFGPGTRLTVL.

The rearrangement uses TRBV29-1 and TRBJ2-5; D is ambiguous. The germline V gene has CDR1 SQVTM and CDR2 ANQGSEA. The CDR3 covers 11 residues. The V end was cut by 1 base, the J end by 5 bases, with 5 bases between. CDR3: CSVEGSETQYF. As DNA, the CDR3 is TGCAGCGTTGAAGGTTCGGAGACCCAGTACTTC.

The rearrangement joins TRBV3-1 (or the pseudogene TRBV3-2) to TRBJ1-4, with TRBD1 matching over 10 bases. Germline CDR1 LGHDT, CDR2 YNNKEL (reference sequence). V gave up 5 bases and J gave up 6 bases; unmatched junction bases: 3. The CDR3 length is 14 residues. The CDR3 loop reads CASSRTGGDEKLFF. CDR3 coding DNA: TGTGCCAGCAGCAGGACAGGGGGAGATGAAAAACTGTTTTTT.

The V gene is TRBV9, the J gene TRBJ2-3; tentative D call: TRBD1 (6 bases). The CDR3 consists of 13 residues. Germline loops: CDR1 SGDLS, CDR2 YYNGEE. Trimming cost V 7 bases and J 4 bases, with 13 bases left between them. The DNA for the CDR3 is TGTGCCAGCCACAAAAGGGGGTCAGATACGCAGTATTTT. Its translation: CASHKRGSDTQYF. The variable domain in full, with the rest retrieved from reference TRBV9 and TRBJ2-3, is DSGVTQTPKHLITATGQRVTLRCSPRSGDLSVYWYQQSLDQGLQFLIQYYNGEERAKGNILERFSAQQFPDLHSELNLSSLELGDSALYFCASHKRGSDTQYFGPGTRLTVL.

This clone has more than one count but fewer than ten. This chain links TRBV12-3 or TRBV12-4 with TRBJ2-3; D ambiguous. The CDR3 spans 13 residues. The V end was cut by 3 bases, the J end by 2 bases, with 6 bases between. As DNA, the CDR3 is TGTGCCAGCAGTTTGGCCGCCACAGATACGCAGTATTTT. It translates to CASSLAATDTQYF.

This clone was picked up a small number of times. This chain uses TRBV4-1 with TRBJ1-4; maybe TRBD1 (5 bases). This CDR3 has 16 residues. Germline CDR1 MGHRA, CDR2 YSYEKL. Trimming cost V 4 bases and J 3 bases, with 15 bases left between them. The DNA of the CDR3 is TGCGCCAGCAGCCCATCCGGGGGGGAGCCTAATGAAAAACTGTTTTTT. Translation: CASSPSGGEPNEKLFF.

CDR3 DNA: TGTGCCAGCAGCCGTGGACTAAAAGAGACCCAGTACTTC. Amino acids: CASSRGLKETQYF. J is TRBJ2-5 and V is TRBV7-8; D is perhaps TRBD2 (6 bases). This CDR3 comprises 13 residues. V gave up 5 bases and J gave up 3 bases, with 10 bases separating them. CDR1 SGHVS and CDR2 FQNEAQ come from the germline V gene.

This clone has only a few counts. The chain is built from TRBV7-8 and TRBJ2-7; 7 positions agree with TRBD1. Per the germline V gene, CDR1 is SGHVS and CDR2 is FQNEAQ. V was pared by 5 bases and J by 2 bases, with 3 bases of the junction left unmatched. The CDR3 runs to 13 residues. The CDR3 sequence is CASSRDRAYEQYF. The CDR3 nucleotides are TGTGCCAGCAGCCGGGACAGAGCCTACGAGCAGTACTTC.

V is TRBV2 and J is TRBJ2-2; no definite D call. This CDR3 is 13 amino acids long. The germline gives CDR1 SNHLY, CDR2 FYNNEI. V shed 3 bases and J shed 3 bases, with 5 bases lying between them. CDR3 protein: CASSESDTGELFF. CDR3 bases: TGTGCCAGCAGTGAGTCGGACACCGGGGAGCTGTTTTTT.

This chain links TRBV5-1 with TRBJ1-1; tentatively, D is TRBD1 (5 bases). The CDR3 has 13 amino acids. The germline V gene encodes CDR1 SGHRS and CDR2 YFSETQ. Trimming removed 2 bases from V and 7 bases from J, with 12 bases in between. CDR3 amino acids: CASSFPGLSEAFF. CDR3 DNA sequence: TGCGCCAGCAGCTTTCCGGGACTGAGTGAAGCTTTCTTT.

The V call is TRBV20-1, the J call TRBJ1-2; the match to TRBD1 covers 10 bases. Germline loops: CDR1 DFQATT, CDR2 SNEGSKA (reference sequence). The CDR3 totals 12 residues. With 3 bases clipped from V and 8 bases from J, the junction kept 3 bases outside the gene matches. The CDR3 here is CSASDRGRGYTF. The CDR3 DNA follows: TGCAGTGCTAGTGACAGGGGGCGAGGCTACACCTTC.

This clone was observed a few times. V is TRBV7-9 and J is TRBJ2-2; 7 nucleotides match TRBD1. The CDR3 is 14 amino acids. V trimming: 5 bases; J trimming: 7 bases; junction bases outside the gene matches: 7. In germline, CDR1 is SEHNR, CDR2 FQNEAQ (reference sequence). CDR3 bases: TGTGCCAGCAGCCCCGGACAGGTCGACGGGGAGCTGTTTTTT. It translates to CASSPGQVDGELFF.

To note about this clone: An end of the junction does not agree with germline; a read error may underlie this. The chain couples TRBV29-1 to TRBJ2-1; 9 bases align to TRBD2. There are 14 residues in the CDR3. Germline V CDR1 and CDR2: SQVTM, ANQGSEA. CDR3: CSVGLAGADNEKFF. The CDR3 coding sequence is TGCAGCGTGGGATTAGCGGGAGCAGACAATGAGAAGTTCTTC.

V and J are TRBV11-2 and TRBJ2-1; TRBD2 might be the D (6 bases). The V and J ends lost 3 bases and 8 bases respectively, with 23 bases between them. Per germline, CDR1 SGHAT and CDR2 FQNNGV. The length of the CDR3 is 17 residues. The CDR3: CASSLEGSGHLRDEQFF. In DNA, the CDR3 is TGTGCCAGCAGCTTGGAAGGTAGCGGACACCTTCGGGATGAGCAGTTCTTC. Full variable domain (missing parts from reference TRBV11-2 and TRBJ2-1): EAGVAQSPRYKIIEKRQSVAFWCNPISGHATLYWYQQILGQGPKLLIQFQNNGVVDDSQLPKDRFSAERLKGVDSTLKIQPAKLEDSAVYLCASSLEGSGHLRDEQFFGPGTRLTVL.

CDR3 residues: CAWSLQEVTEAFF. The CDR3 nucleotides read TGTGCCTGGAGTTTGCAGGAAGTTACTGAAGCTTTCTTT. The gene calls are TRBV30 and TRBJ1-1; D gene ambiguous. V was cut by 2 bases and J by 5 bases, with 12 bases left in between. CDR1 and CDR2 from the germline V gene are GTSNPN and SVGIG (reference sequence). CDR3 length: 13 amino acids.

The J gene is TRBJ1-2, the V gene TRBV7-2, with a weak D call TRBD1 (5 bases). This CDR3 has 14 amino acids. CDR1 is SGHTA, CDR2 FQGNSA, per germline. V shed 0 bases and J shed 4 bases, with 9 bases lying between them. CDR3 coding DNA: TGTGCCAGCAGCTTAGCGGCCGACAGCTATGGCTACACCTTC. Protein product: CASSLAADSYGYTF.

This clone was picked up a small number of times. The V call is TRBV29-1, the J call TRBJ2-4; D possibly corresponds to TRBD2 (6 bases). Germline CDR1 is SQVTM and CDR2 is ANQGSEA. There are 12 residues in the CDR3. V lost 5 bases and J 6 bases, leaving 11 bases between the germline ends. This CDR3 reads CSVLEEGNIQYF. As DNA, the CDR3 is TGCAGCGTTTTAGAGGAGGGAAACATTCAGTACTTC.

The chain employs TRBV5-4 and TRBJ1-2; 9 bases are shared with TRBD1. Germline values: CDR1 SGHNT, CDR2 YYREEE (reference sequence). The V segment lost 4 bases and the J segment 4 bases; nucleotides outside the gene matches: 8. The CDR3 runs 15 residues. CDR3 loop: CASSMWDRAFYGYTF. In DNA, the CDR3 is TGTGCCAGCAGCATGTGGGACAGGGCGTTCTATGGCTACACCTTC.

V is TRBV6-6 and J is TRBJ2-3, with TRBD1 as a possible D gene (6 bases). The V end was cut by 8 bases, the J end by 6 bases, with 12 bases between. Germline V gene sequence: CDR1 MNHNY, CDR2 SVGAGI (reference sequence). This CDR3 comprises 12 residues. The chain's CDR3 is CASGQGGDTQYF. The CDR3 region has the DNA TGTGCCAGCGGACAAGGGGGTGATACGCAGTATTTT.

The chain recombines TRBV6-6 with TRBJ2-2, with D possibly TRBD1 on 6 matching bases. The ends were cut back, 10 bases at V and 1 base at J, with 13 bases in the middle. Germline loops: CDR1 MNHNY, CDR2 SVGAGI (reference sequence). The CDR3 is 14 residues long. The CDR3 region is CATGTTGNTGELFF. The CDR3 DNA reads as TGTGCCACCGGGACAACCGGGAACACCGGGGAGCTGTTTTTT.